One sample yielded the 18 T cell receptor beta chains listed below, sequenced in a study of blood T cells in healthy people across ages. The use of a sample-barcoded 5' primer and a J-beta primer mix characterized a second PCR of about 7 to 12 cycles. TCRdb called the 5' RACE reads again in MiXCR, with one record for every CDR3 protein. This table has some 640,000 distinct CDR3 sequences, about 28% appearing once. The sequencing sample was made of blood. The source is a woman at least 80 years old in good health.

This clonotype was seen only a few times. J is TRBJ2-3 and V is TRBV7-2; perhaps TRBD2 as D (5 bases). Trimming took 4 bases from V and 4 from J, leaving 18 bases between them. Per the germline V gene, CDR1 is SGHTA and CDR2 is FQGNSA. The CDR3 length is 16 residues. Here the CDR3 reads CASSYRGGGEADTQYF. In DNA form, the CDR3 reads TGTGCCAGCAGCTATAGAGGAGGTGGTGAGGCAGATACGCAGTATTTT.

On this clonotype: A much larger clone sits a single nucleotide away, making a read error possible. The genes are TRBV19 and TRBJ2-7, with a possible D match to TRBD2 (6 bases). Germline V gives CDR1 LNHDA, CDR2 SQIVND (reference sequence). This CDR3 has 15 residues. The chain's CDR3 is CASSVQRGYSYEQDF. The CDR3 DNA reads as TGTGCCAGTAGTGTACAACGGGGGTACTCCTACGAGCAGGACTTC.

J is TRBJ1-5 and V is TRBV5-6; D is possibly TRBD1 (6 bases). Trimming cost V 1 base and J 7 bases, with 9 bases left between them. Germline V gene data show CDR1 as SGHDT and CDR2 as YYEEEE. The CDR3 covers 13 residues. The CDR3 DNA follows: TGTGCCAGCAGCTTGCCGGGGGGCCAGCCCCAGCATTTT. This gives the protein CASSLPGGQPQHF.

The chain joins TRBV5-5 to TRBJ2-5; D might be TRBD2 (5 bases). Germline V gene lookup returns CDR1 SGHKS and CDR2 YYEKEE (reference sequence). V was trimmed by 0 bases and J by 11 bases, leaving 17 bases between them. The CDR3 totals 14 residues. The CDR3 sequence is CASSLALSGREQYF. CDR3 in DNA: TGTGCCAGCAGCTTGGCCCTGAGCGGTAGGGAGCAGTACTTC.

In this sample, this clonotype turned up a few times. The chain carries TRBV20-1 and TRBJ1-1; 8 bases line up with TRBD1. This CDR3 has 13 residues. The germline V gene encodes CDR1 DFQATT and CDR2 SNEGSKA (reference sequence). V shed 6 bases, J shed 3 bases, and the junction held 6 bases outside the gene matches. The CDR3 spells CSAHRGGDTEAFF. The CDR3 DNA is TGCAGTGCCCACAGGGGGGGTGACACTGAAGCTTTCTTT.

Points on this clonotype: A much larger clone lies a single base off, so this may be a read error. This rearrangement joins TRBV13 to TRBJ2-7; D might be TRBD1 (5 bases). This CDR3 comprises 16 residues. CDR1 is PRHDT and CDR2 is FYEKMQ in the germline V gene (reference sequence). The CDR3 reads CAGSLGAGFSSYEQYF. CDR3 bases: TGTGCCGGCAGCTTAGGGGCAGGGTTTAGCTCCTACGAGCAGTACTTC.

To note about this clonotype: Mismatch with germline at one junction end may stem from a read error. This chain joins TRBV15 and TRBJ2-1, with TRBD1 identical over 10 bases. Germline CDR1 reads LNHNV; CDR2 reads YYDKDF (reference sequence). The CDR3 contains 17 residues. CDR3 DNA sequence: TGTGCCACCGGCAGGGACGTGGGACAGGGGATATACAATGAGCAGTTCTTC. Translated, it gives CATGRDVGQGIYNEQFF. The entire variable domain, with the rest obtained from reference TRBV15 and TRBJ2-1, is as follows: DAMVIQNPRYQVTQFGKPVTLSCSQTLNHNVMYWYQQKSSQAPKLLFHYYDKDFNNEADTPDNFQSRRPNTSFCFLDIRSPGLGDTAMYLCATGRDVGQGIYNEQFFGPGTRLTVL.

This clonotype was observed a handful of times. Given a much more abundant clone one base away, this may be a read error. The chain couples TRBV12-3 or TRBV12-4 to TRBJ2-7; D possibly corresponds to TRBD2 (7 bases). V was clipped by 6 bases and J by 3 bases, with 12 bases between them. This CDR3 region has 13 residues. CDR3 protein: CASRTGGSYEQYF. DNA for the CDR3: TGTGCCAGCAGGACAGGCGGGAGCTACGAGCAGTACTTC.

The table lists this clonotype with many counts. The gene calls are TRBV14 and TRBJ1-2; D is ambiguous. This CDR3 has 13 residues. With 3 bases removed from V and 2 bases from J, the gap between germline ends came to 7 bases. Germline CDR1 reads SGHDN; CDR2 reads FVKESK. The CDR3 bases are TGTGCCAGCAGCCACCAACTCAACTATGGCTACACCTTC. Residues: CASSHQLNYGYTF.

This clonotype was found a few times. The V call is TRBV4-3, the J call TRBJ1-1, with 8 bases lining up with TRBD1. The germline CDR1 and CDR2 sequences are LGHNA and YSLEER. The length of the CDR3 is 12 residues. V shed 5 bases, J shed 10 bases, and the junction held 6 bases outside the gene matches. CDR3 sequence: CASSAGGTGAFF. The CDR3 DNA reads TGCGCCAGCAGCGCAGGGGGCACGGGAGCTTTCTTT.

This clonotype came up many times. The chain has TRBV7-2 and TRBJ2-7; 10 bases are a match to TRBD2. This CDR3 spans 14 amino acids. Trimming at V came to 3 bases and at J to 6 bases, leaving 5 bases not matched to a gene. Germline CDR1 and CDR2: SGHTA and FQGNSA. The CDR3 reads CASSFKLAGFEQYF. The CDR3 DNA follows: TGTGCCAGCAGCTTTAAACTAGCGGGGTTCGAGCAGTACTTC.

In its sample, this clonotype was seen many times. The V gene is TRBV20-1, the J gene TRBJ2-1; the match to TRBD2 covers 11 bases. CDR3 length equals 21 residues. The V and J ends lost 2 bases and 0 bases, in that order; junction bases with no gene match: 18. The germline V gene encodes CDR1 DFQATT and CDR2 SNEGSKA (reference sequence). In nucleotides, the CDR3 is TGCAGTGCTAGACCAAGGATATCGGCTAGCGGGGGGCCTAGCTCCTACAATGAGCAGTTCTTC. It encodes CSARPRISASGGPSSYNEQFF.

The CDR3 region has the DNA TGTGCCAGCAGTTTAGGGGCACAGGGGGTGTGGGAGACCCAGTACTTC. Translation gives CASSLGAQGVWETQYF. V usage is TRBV27 and J usage is TRBJ2-4, with 8 bases fitting TRBD1. The end of the DNA is better explained by TRBJ2-5, so the J call may be wrong. The CDR3 runs 16 residues. Germline V gene data show CDR1 as MNHEY and CDR2 as SMNVEV (reference sequence).

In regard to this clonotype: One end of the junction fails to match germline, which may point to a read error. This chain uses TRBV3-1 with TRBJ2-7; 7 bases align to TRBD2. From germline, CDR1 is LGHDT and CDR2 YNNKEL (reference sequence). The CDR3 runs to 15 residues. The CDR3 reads CTSSPTGGSSYEQYF. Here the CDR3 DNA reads TGTACCAGCAGCCCGACGGGGGGAAGCTCCTACGAGCAGTACTTC.

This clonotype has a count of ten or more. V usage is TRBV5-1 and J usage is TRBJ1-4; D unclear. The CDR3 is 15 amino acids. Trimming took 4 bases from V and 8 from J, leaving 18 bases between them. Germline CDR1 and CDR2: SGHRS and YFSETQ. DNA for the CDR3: TGCGCCAGCAGCCCTGTCCCCGGACGCCGGGAAAAACTGTTTTTT. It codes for CASSPVPGRREKLFF.

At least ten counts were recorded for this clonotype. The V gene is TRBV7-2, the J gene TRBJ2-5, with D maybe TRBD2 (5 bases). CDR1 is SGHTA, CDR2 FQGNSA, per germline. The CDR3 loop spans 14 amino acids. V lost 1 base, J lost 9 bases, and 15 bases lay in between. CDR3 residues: CASSLDKGPGAQYF. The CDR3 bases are TGTGCCAGCAGCTTAGATAAAGGCCCCGGGGCCCAGTACTTC.

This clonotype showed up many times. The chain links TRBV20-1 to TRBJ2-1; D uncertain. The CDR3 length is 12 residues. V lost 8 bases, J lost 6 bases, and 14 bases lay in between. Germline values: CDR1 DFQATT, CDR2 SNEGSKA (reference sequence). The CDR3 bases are TGCAGTTTATACGGACCACGCAATGAGCAGTTCTTC. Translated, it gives CSLYGPRNEQFF.

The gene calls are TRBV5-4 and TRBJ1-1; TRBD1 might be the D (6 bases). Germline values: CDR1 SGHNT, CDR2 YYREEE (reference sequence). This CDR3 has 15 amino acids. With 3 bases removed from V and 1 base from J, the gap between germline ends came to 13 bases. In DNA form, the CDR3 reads TGTGCCAGCAGCTCCCAGGCAGGGGCGAACACTGAAGCTTTCTTT. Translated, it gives CASSSQAGANTEAFF.